Following are 2 T cell receptor beta chains from one sample sequenced in a study of cytomegalovirus exposure and HLA in healthy donors. This PCR relied on a set of 60 Vbeta primers and 13 Jbeta primers. This table comes from immunoSEQ multiplex PCR, and its TCRdb copy is limited to in-frame clones, with some not included. The sample carries 100,000 to 150,000 clones, roughly 74% recorded once. What was sequenced was PBMCs. Receptors originate from a male donor in good health and CMV-seronegative.

V is TRBV7-2 and J is TRBJ2-5; 11 bases map to TRBD2. The J call may be in error: the DNA end matches TRBJ2-7 better. From germline, CDR1 is SGHTA and CDR2 FQGNSA. This CDR3 has 19 amino acids. This CDR3 reads CASSLERLAGGPRSYEQYF. The CDR3 nucleotides are TGTGCCAGCAGCTTAGAACGTCTAGCGGGGGGCCCACGGTCCTACGAGCAGTACTTC.

The V and J genes are TRBV5-5 and TRBJ2-7; D not certain. The germline V gene has CDR1 SGHKS and CDR2 YYEKEE (reference sequence). V was cut by 1 base and J by 1 base, with 9 bases left in between. The CDR3 covers 14 residues. This CDR3 reads CASSLFRSSYEQYF. Written as DNA, the CDR3 is TGTGCCAGCAGCTTGTTTAGGAGTTCCTACGAGCAGTACTTC.